This T cell receptor (beta chain) was profiled in a study of CD8 T cells in ankylosing spondylitis. TCRdb fed the 5' RACE reads into MiXCR, producing one record per CDR3 protein. The repertoire has tens of thousands of distinct CDR3 sequences, roughly 9% of them found once; the top ten carry approximately 30%. This clonotype occurred once. Its antigen is unidentified. Points from the study as a whole: Within ankylosing spondylitis blood, a TCR beta motif made up of eight or nine highly homologous variants appeared to be characteristic.

Germline assignment: CDR1 SEHNR and CDR2 FQNEAQ (reference sequence). The CDR3 is 15 amino acids. Trimming shortened V by 3 bases and J by 3 bases, and 15 bases separated the two germline ends. The sequenced sample was blood, either unsorted or a sorted T cell fraction (not recorded which). V gene TRBV7-9 combines with J gene TRBJ2-7; D is tentatively TRBD1 or TRBD2 (5 bases each). The clonotype originates from a male donor with ankylosing spondylitis. CDR3 protein: CASSFPGTEDYEQYF. The CDR3 DNA reads TGTGCCAGCAGCTTCCCCGGGACGGAGGACTACGAGCAGTACTTC.